This T cell receptor (beta chain) was identified during a study of Graves' ophthalmopathy and Graves' hyperthyroidism. This clonotype was seen repeatedly, ten times or more. Amplification targeted the TCR beta CDR3 regions, with RNA transcripts as the source material. Investigators did first-round RT-PCR with HTBI primers, then second-round multiplex PCR. TCRdb processed the multiplex PCR reads anew with MiXCR; each CDR3 protein has one entry. The sample consists of fewer than 600,000 distinct CDR3 sequences, 13% to 15% of them appearing once. V lost 4 bases, J lost 3 bases, and 8 bases stayed unmatched. CDR3 length: 15 amino acids.

The source of this sequence is a woman aged 25-40 years with Graves' ophthalmopathy. Sequencing used blood. The V gene is TRBV12-3 or TRBV12-4, the J gene TRBJ1-2; 7 bases map to TRBD1. Here the CDR3 DNA reads TGTGCCAGCAGTTCCCAGGACAGGAGGGACTATGGCTACACCTTC. It is translated as CASSSQDRRDYGYTF.